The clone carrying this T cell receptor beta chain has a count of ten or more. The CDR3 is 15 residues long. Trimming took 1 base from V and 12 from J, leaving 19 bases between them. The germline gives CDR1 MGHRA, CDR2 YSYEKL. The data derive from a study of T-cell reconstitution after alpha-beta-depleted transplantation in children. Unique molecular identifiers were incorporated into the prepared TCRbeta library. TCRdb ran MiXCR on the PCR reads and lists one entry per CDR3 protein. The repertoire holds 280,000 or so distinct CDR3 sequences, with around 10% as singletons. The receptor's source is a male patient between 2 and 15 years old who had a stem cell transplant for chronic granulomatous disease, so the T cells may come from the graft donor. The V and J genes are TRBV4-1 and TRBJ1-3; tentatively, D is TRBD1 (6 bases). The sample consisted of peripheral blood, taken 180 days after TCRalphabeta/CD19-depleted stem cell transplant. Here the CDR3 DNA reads TGCGCCAGCAGCCAAGGAGGTGGAGGGGGATCGGGCATATATTTT. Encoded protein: CASSQGGGGGSGIYF.